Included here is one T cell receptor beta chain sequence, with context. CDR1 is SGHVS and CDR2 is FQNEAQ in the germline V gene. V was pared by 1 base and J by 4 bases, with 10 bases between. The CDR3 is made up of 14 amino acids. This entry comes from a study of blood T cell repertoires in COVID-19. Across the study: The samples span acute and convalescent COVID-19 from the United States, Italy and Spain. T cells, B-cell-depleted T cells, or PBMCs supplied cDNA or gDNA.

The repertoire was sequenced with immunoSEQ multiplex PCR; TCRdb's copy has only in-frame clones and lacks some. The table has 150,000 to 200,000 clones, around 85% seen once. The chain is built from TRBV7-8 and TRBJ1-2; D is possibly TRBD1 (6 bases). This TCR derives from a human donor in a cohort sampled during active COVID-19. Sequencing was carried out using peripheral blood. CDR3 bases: TGTGCCAGCAGCTTAGATGGACAGTCCTATGGCTACACCTTC. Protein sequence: CASSLDGQSYGYTF.